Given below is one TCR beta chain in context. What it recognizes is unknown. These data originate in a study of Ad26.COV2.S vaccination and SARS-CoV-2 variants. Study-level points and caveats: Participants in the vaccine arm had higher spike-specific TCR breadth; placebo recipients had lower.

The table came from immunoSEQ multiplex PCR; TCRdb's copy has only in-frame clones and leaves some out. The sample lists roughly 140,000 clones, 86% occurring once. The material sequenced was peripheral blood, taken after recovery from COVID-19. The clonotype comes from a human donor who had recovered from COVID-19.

The DNA for the CDR3 is TGTGCCAGCAGCCCGTCCCAGGGGGGACATGAGCAGTTCTTC. This encodes CASSPSQGGHEQFF. The chain employs TRBV11-3 and TRBJ2-1; the D gene is possibly TRBD1 (7 bases). Germline loops: CDR1 SGHNT, CDR2 YENEEA. Between the trimmed V and J ends, which lost 5 bases and 8 bases, there was a span of 16 bases. The CDR3 is made up of 14 amino acids.